These 11 T cell receptor beta chains share one sample of origin, sequenced in a study of T cell responses to AZD1222 COVID-19 vaccine. TCRdb's table, derived via immunoSEQ multiplex PCR, lists solely in-frame clones and lacks some. Of 160,000 or so clones detected, 85% to 90% appear once; the ten largest clones hold about 1.5%. The sequencing here drew on peripheral blood, taken on day 0 of AZD1222 vaccination. The source of these receptors is an adult in good health.

CDR3 amino acids: CAISDSETLRNTIYF. DNA of the CDR3: TGTGCCATCAGTGATTCGGAAACCTTGAGAAACACCATATATTTT. The chain couples TRBV10-3 to TRBJ1-3, with unresolved D. The germline V gene has CDR1 ENHRY and CDR2 SYGVKD. The ends were cut back, 3 bases at V and 5 bases at J, with 14 bases in the middle. This CDR3 has 15 residues.

The chain is built from TRBV7-3 and TRBJ2-1; 7 nucleotides match TRBD2. J was trimmed by 4 bases and V by 5 bases; bases with no gene match: 8. Germline-derived CDR1 and CDR2 are SGHTA and FQGTGA. The CDR3 sequence is 15 residues long. The CDR3 coding sequence is TGTGCCAGCAGCCAAACCGGGACTACATACAATGAGCAGTTCTTC. Its translation: CASSQTGTTYNEQFF.

The gene calls are TRBV28 and TRBJ1-2, with 7 bases lining up with TRBD1. This CDR3 contains 12 residues. The V and J ends lost 3 bases and 7 bases, in that order; junction bases with no gene match: 2. Germline CDR1 and CDR2: MDHEN and SYDVKM. The CDR3 region has the DNA TGTGCCAGCAGTTTGGACAGGACTGGCTACACCTTC. This translates into CASSLDRTGYTF.

The J gene is TRBJ2-1, the V gene TRBV9; D gene unclear. CDR1 and CDR2 from the germline V gene are SGDLS and YYNGEE. V was trimmed by 0 bases and J by 0 bases, leaving 7 bases between them. This CDR3 is 15 amino acids long. CDR3 sequence: CASSVAQSSYNEQFF. The CDR3 bases are TGTGCCAGCAGCGTAGCCCAGAGCTCCTACAATGAGCAGTTCTTC.

CDR3 sequence (DNA): TGTGCCAGCAGGGGGACGGCAGGGGTTTATGAAAAACTGTTTTTT. Translated, it gives CASRGTAGVYEKLFF. The chain has TRBV6-5 and TRBJ1-4; TRBD1 might be the D (6 bases). Trimming cost V 6 bases and J 6 bases, with 17 bases left between them. The CDR3 runs to 15 residues. Germline V CDR1 and CDR2: MNHEY, SVGAGI.

This chain uses TRBV5-1 with TRBJ1-1; the D is unclear. The CDR3 is 12 amino acids. V lost 4 bases and J 0 bases, leaving 4 bases between the germline ends. CDR1 is SGHRS, CDR2 YFSETQ, per germline. The CDR3 nucleotides are TGCGCCAGCAGCCTGGTGAACACTGAAGCTTTCTTT. It codes for CASSLVNTEAFF.

The chain recombines TRBV5-6 with TRBJ1-5; D remains ambiguous. The CDR3 contains 17 residues. The V gene lost 1 base and the J gene lost 0 bases, with 14 bases spanning the gap. From germline, CDR1 is SGHDT and CDR2 YYEEEE. CDR3 sequence (DNA): TGTGCCAGCAGCTTGTCCACCTTGATGGGTAGCAATCAGCCCCAGCATTTT. It yields the protein CASSLSTLMGSNQPQHF.

This chain uses TRBV18 with TRBJ2-3, with D perhaps TRBD1 or TRBD2 (5 bases each). Trimming removed 6 bases from V and 4 bases from J, with 14 bases in between. The CDR3 runs to 14 residues. CDR1 is KGHSH, CDR2 LQKENI, per germline. The CDR3 sequence is CASSLLLGADTQYF. The CDR3 DNA sequence: TGTGCCAGCTCCTTGCTACTAGGGGCAGATACGCAGTATTTT. Full variable domain (remainder filled in from reference TRBV18 and TRBJ2-3): NAGVMQNPRHLVRRRGQEARLRCSPMKGHSHVYWYRQLPEEGLKFMVYLQKENIIDESGMPKERFSAEFPKEGPSILRIQQVVRGDSAAYFCASSLLLGADTQYFGPGTRLTVL.

The chain recombines TRBV29-1 with TRBJ1-5; TRBD1 matches at 9 bases. Looked up from germline, CDR1 is SQVTM and CDR2 is ANQGSEA. Trimming cost V 4 bases and J 1 base; bases outside gene matches: 5. The CDR3 has 15 amino acids. The CDR3 is CSVASGTGSNQPQHF. For the CDR3, the DNA is TGCAGCGTTGCCTCCGGGACAGGGAGCAATCAGCCCCAGCATTTT.

This chain uses TRBV19 with TRBJ1-5; D call uncertain. This CDR3 has 15 amino acids. The germline V gene has CDR1 LNHDA and CDR2 SQIVND (reference sequence). The V end was cut by 10 bases, the J end by 3 bases, with 19 bases between. The CDR3 is CATAIGQSFNQPQHF. The CDR3 nucleotides are TGTGCCACTGCCATTGGGCAGAGCTTCAATCAGCCCCAGCATTTT.

A few counts support this clone. The DNA for the CDR3 is TGTGCCAGCAGCGTTACAGGAAGCAATCAGCCCCAGCATTTT. Its protein product is CASSVTGSNQPQHF. The chain combines TRBV9 with TRBJ1-5; D is possibly TRBD1 (5 bases). With 2 bases removed from V and 1 base from J, the gap between germline ends came to 7 bases. Per the germline V gene, CDR1 is SGDLS and CDR2 is YYNGEE. CDR3 size: 14 residues.